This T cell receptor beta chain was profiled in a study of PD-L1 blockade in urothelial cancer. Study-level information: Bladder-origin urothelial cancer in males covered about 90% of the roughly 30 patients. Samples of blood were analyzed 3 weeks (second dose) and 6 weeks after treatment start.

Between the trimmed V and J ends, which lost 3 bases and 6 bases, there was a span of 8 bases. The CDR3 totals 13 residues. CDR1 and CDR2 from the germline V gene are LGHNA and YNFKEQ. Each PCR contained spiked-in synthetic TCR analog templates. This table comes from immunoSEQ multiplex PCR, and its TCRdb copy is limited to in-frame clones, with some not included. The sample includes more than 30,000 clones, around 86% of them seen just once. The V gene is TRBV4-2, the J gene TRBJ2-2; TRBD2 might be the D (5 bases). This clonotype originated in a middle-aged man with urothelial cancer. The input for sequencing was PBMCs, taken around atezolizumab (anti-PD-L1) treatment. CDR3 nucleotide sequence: TGTGCCAGCAGCCAGGACTTCGCCGGGGAGCTGTTTTTT. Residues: CASSQDFAGELFF.